These T cell receptor beta chains were read from a single sample in a study of T-cell memory formation after mild COVID-19. TCRdb itself ran the 5' RACE reads through MiXCR, one entry per CDR3 protein. This sample has about 340,000 distinct CDR3 sequences, with around a fifth found just once. The sequencing sample was made of PBMCs or a T cell subset sorted from them (not recorded which). These receptors were obtained from an adult woman who had mild COVID-19 (a few samples of this study predate the infection). Cell type and time point are not known. Each CDR3 is given with its conserved first and last residue. The order of the fields is V gene, D gene, clone size, J gene, CDR3 protein, CDR3 DNA. D genes are given only for firm matches. Where a row states a size, it is once, few, many or the class of an expanded clone; other rows omit it.

V: TRBV5-1; D: TRBD1; size: .; J: TRBJ2-3; CDR3: CASSLRDSSSTDTQYF; DNA: TGCGCCAGCAGCTTGCGGGACAGCTCTAGCACAGATACGCAGTATTTT
V: TRBV27; D: .; size: .; J: TRBJ2-2; CDR3: CATLRTGLNTGELFF; DNA: TGTGCCACCCTTAGAACGGGTCTGAACACCGGGGAGCTGTTTTTT
V: TRBV6-5; D: .; size: few; J: TRBJ2-3; CDR3: CASSYSGVQYF; DNA: TGTGCCAGCAGTTACTCGGGAGTGCAGTATTTT
V: TRBV5-1; D: .; size: .; J: TRBJ2-3; CDR3: CASSLDRSTDTQYF; DNA: TGCGCCAGCAGCTTGGATCGTAGCACAGATACGCAGTATTTT
V: TRBV20-1; D: .; size: .; J: TRBJ2-3; CDR3: CSATGSTDTQYF; DNA: TGCAGTGCTACAGGGTCCACAGATACGCAGTATTTT
V: TRBV5-1; D: .; size: few; J: TRBJ1-2; CDR3: CASSLAQDTYGYTF; DNA: TGCGCCAGCAGCTTGGCACAGGACACCTATGGCTACACCTTC
V: TRBV3-1; D: .; size: few; J: TRBJ1-2; CDR3: CASSRRTAGYTF; DNA: TGTGCCAGCAGCCGCCGAACAGCGGGCTACACCTTC
V: TRBV7-3; D: .; size: few; J: TRBJ1-2; CDR3: CASSLTAEPLYGYTF; DNA: TGTGCCAGCAGCTTAACGGCAGAGCCCCTCTATGGCTACACCTTC
V: TRBV6-1; D: TRBD1; size: few; J: TRBJ2-1; CDR3: CASSATGTGRNEQFF; DNA: TGTGCCAGCAGCGCAACCGGGACAGGGCGTAATGAGCAGTTCTTC
V: TRBV18; D: .; size: .; J: TRBJ2-7; CDR3: CASSQRHLSEQYF; DNA: TGTGCCAGCTCACAAAGACACCTCTCCGAGCAGTACTTC
V: TRBV7-9; D: TRBD2; size: few; J: TRBJ2-7; CDR3: CASSSTGTSGSPTYEQYF; DNA: TGTGCCAGCAGCTCAACCGGGACTAGCGGGAGTCCCACCTACGAGCAGTACTTC
V: TRBV7-2; D: .; size: .; J: TRBJ2-5; CDR3: CASSLAGWGTPLQETQYF; DNA: TGTGCCAGCAGCTTAGCGGGATGGGGGACCCCACTGCAAGAGACCCAGTACTTC
V: TRBV3-1; D: .; size: few; J: TRBJ1-2; CDR3: CATHSGGNGYTF; DNA: TGTGCCACCCATTCTGGAGGGAATGGCTACACCTTC
V: TRBV6-5; D: .; size: .; J: TRBJ2-7; CDR3: CASSYYRETYEQYF; DNA: TGTGCCAGCAGTTACTACAGGGAGACCTACGAGCAGTACTTC
V: TRBV27; D: .; size: once; J: TRBJ1-2; CDR3: CASRPAEPIYGYTF; DNA: TGTGCCAGCAGACCTGCAGAGCCTATCTATGGCTACACCTTC
V: TRBV4-1; D: TRBD2; size: few; J: TRBJ2-7; CDR3: CASSPVGLAGIYEQYF; DNA: TGCGCCAGCAGCCCAGTGGGACTAGCGGGTATTTACGAGCAGTACTTC
V: TRBV7-3; D: TRBD1; size: .; J: TRBJ2-1; CDR3: CASSSLTGTYNEQFF; DNA: TGTGCCAGCAGCTCGTTGACAGGGACCTACAATGAGCAGTTCTTC
V: TRBV20-1; D: .; size: .; J: TRBJ2-5; CDR3: CSARDRFDSVLQETQYF; DNA: TGCAGTGCTAGAGATCGTTTTGATTCAGTACTCCAAGAGACCCAGTACTTC
V: TRBV5-1; D: .; size: .; J: TRBJ2-5; CDR3: CASSVHRAATTQETQYF; DNA: TGCGCCAGCAGCGTCCACAGGGCGGCTACAACCCAAGAGACCCAGTACTTC
V: TRBV7-7; D: .; size: .; J: TRBJ1-1; CDR3: CASTQTGTRTEAFF; DNA: TGTGCTAGCACTCAGACCGGGACACGGACTGAAGCTTTCTTT
V: TRBV7-9; D: TRBD1; size: few; J: TRBJ2-1; CDR3: CASSAYPGQTKYYNVRNEQFF; DNA: TGTGCCAGCAGCGCATACCCGGGACAGACTAAATATTACAATGTCCGCAATGAGCAGTTCTTC
V: TRBV20-1; D: .; size: .; J: TRBJ2-4; CDR3: CSASGGSKNIQYF; DNA: TGCAGTGCTAGTGGGGGTTCCAAAAACATTCAGTACTTC
V: TRBV20-1; D: TRBD2; size: few; J: TRBJ2-1; CDR3: CSAAGGIHNEQFF; DNA: TGCAGTGCCGCGGGGGGGATACACAATGAGCAGTTCTTC
V: TRBV3-1; D: .; size: .; J: TRBJ2-2; CDR3: CASSQTPGESTGELFF; DNA: TGTGCCAGCAGCCAGACACCAGGGGAATCCACCGGGGAGCTGTTTTTT
V: TRBV5-1; D: .; size: few; J: TRBJ2-1; CDR3: CASSTSPGGNEQFF; DNA: TGCGCCAGCAGCACGTCCCCCGGGGGCAATGAGCAGTTCTTC
V: TRBV5-1; D: TRBD2; size: few; J: TRBJ2-1; CDR3: CASSFSGRNPTGNEQFF; DNA: TGCGCCAGCAGCTTCAGCGGGAGGAATCCTACGGGGAATGAGCAGTTCTTC
V: TRBV27; D: .; size: .; J: TRBJ2-5; CDR3: CASSLTGSGTQYF; DNA: TGTGCCAGCAGTTTGACAGGTTCAGGGACCCAGTACTTC
V: TRBV7-9; D: TRBD2; size: once; J: TRBJ2-2; CDR3: CASLGTSDTGELFF; DNA: TGTGCCAGCTTGGGGACTAGCGACACCGGGGAGCTGTTTTTT
V: TRBV6-6; D: .; size: few; J: TRBJ2-5; CDR3: CASNPGGAVETQYF; DNA: TGTGCCAGCAACCCAGGGGGGGCGGTCGAGACCCAGTACTTC
V: TRBV5-1; D: TRBD2; size: few; J: TRBJ2-3; CDR3: CASLREPAGKRTDTQYF; DNA: TGCGCCAGCCTCCGGGAGCCAGCGGGAAAACGCACAGATACGCAGTATTTT
V: TRBV10-2; D: TRBD2; size: .; J: TRBJ2-5; CDR3: CASRAGTSGETQYF; DNA: TGCGCCAGCAGGGCCGGGACTAGTGGCGAGACCCAGTACTTC
V: TRBV3-1; D: TRBD1; size: many; J: TRBJ2-7; CDR3: CASSYTGGYFRGEQYF; DNA: TGTGCCAGCAGCTATACAGGGGGCTATTTTCGAGGCGAGCAGTACTTC
V: TRBV6-5; D: .; size: .; J: TRBJ2-1; CDR3: CASSYRTDITSYNEQFF; DNA: TGTGCCAGCAGTTACCGCACGGACATTACGTCCTACAATGAGCAGTTCTTC
V: TRBV29-1; D: .; size: few; J: TRBJ2-7; CDR3: CSVGWTERYEQYF; DNA: TGCAGCGTTGGTTGGACAGAGCGCTACGAGCAGTACTTC
V: TRBV4-3; D: .; size: few; J: TRBJ1-2; CDR3: CASSQVGHGYTF; DNA: TGCGCCAGCAGCCAAGTTGGACATGGCTACACCTTC
V: TRBV9; D: .; size: .; J: TRBJ2-3; CDR3: CASSVATERDTQYF; DNA: TGTGCCAGCAGCGTAGCTACCGAAAGAGATACGCAGTATTTT
V: TRBV2; D: .; size: .; J: TRBJ1-1; CDR3: CASEVGYTEAFF; DNA: TGTGCCAGCGAGGTTGGGTACACTGAAGCTTTCTTT
V: TRBV7-2; D: TRBD1; size: many; J: TRBJ2-7; CDR3: CASRFRGFLYEQYF; DNA: TGTGCCAGCAGGTTCAGGGGGTTCCTTTACGAGCAGTACTTC
V: TRBV6-1; D: .; size: .; J: TRBJ2-1; CDR3: CASSETRGLNYNEQFF; DNA: TGTGCCAGCAGTGAAACGCGGGGACTGAACTACAATGAGCAGTTCTTC
V: TRBV24-1; D: .; size: many; J: TRBJ1-2; CDR3: CATSSGPKNYGYTF; DNA: TGTGCCACCAGTTCGGGACCGAAAAACTATGGCTACACCTTC
V: TRBV7-6; D: TRBD2; size: .; J: TRBJ2-3; CDR3: CASSRLAGGGGTDTQYF; DNA: TGTGCCAGCAGCCGACTAGCGGGAGGTGGCGGCACAGATACGCAGTATTTT
V: TRBV5-4; D: .; size: many; J: TRBJ2-1; CDR3: CASSSWTESFNEQFF; DNA: TGTGCCAGCAGCTCTTGGACCGAATCGTTCAATGAGCAGTTCTTC
V: TRBV5-4; D: .; size: .; J: TRBJ2-3; CDR3: CASSLLEGASTDTQYF; DNA: TGTGCCAGCAGCTTGCTGGAGGGGGCTAGCACAGATACGCAGTATTTT